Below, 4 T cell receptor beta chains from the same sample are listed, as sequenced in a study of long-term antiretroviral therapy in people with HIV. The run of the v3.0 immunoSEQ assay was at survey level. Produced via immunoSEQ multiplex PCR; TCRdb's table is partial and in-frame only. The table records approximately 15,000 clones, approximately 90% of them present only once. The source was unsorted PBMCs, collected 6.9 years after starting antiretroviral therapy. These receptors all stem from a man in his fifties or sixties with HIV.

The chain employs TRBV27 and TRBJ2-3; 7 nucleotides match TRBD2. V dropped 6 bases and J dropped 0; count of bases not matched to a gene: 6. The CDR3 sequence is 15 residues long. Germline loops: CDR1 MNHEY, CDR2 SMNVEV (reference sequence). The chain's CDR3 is CASRGSGVSTDTQYF. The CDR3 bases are TGTGCCAGCAGGGGGAGCGGGGTTAGCACAGATACGCAGTATTTT.

The CDR3 protein is CASSVGGITDTQYF. The DNA for the CDR3 is TGTGCCAGCAGTGTCGGCGGGATCACAGATACGCAGTATTTT. V gene TRBV2 combines with J gene TRBJ2-3; a possible D gene is TRBD2 (6 bases). This CDR3 has 14 amino acids. The ends were cut back, 4 bases at V and 2 bases at J, with 10 bases in the middle. The V gene's germline CDR1 is SNHLY and CDR2 FYNNEI.

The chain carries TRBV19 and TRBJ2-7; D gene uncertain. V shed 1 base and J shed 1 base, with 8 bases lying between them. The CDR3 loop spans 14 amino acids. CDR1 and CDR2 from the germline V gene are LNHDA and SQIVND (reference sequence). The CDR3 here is CASSIAIFSYEQYF. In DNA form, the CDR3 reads TGTGCCAGTAGTATAGCCATTTTTTCCTACGAGCAGTACTTC.

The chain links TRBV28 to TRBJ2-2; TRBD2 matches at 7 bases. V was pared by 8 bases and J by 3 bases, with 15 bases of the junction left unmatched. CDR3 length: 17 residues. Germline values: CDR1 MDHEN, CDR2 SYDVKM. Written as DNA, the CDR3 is TGTGCCAGCGTTGGGGGGGAAAGGACACTTTACACCGGGGAGCTGTTTTTT. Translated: CASVGGERTLYTGELFF.